These 19 T cell receptor beta chains were sequenced from one sample in a study of T cells in Graves' hyperthyroidism and ophthalmopathy. TCR beta CDR3 regions were amplified from RNA. HTBI primers drove first-round RT-PCR of the TCR CDR3. TCRdb ran MiXCR on the multiplex PCR reads and lists one entry per CDR3 protein. This table has hundreds of thousands of distinct CDR3 sequences, about 15% appearing once. The specimen sequenced was blood. These receptors were taken from a woman aged 25-40 years with Graves' hyperthyroidism.

This clonotype was seen ten or more times. The gene calls are TRBV6-5 and TRBJ1-1; D is uncertain. Germline CDR1 is MNHEY and CDR2 is SVGAGI. Trimming pared 0 bases from V and 1 base from J, leaving 12 bases between. CDR3 length: 16 amino acids. The CDR3: CASSYSRYSSNTEAFF. CDR3 bases: TGTGCCAGCAGTTACTCTCGGTACAGTTCGAACACTGAAGCTTTCTTT.

This clonotype was detected a few times. The chain carries TRBV19 and TRBJ1-1; weak D call: TRBD1 (6 bases). Germline V gene sequence: CDR1 LNHDA, CDR2 SQIVND (reference sequence). Trimming left V 8 bases short and J 0 bases short, with 16 bases between. This CDR3 spans 15 amino acids. The CDR3 here is CASGRGASMNTEAFF. For the CDR3, the DNA is TGTGCCAGTGGGCGGGGGGCGAGCATGAACACTGAAGCTTTCTTT.

This clonotype occurred many times. The V gene is TRBV28, the J gene TRBJ2-1, with D possibly matching TRBD1 (5 bases). Trimming cost V 1 base and J 5 bases, with 12 bases left between them. CDR1 and CDR2 (germline): MDHEN, SYDVKM. The CDR3 totals 15 residues. The CDR3 loop is CASSLYQGWDNEQFF. The CDR3 nucleotides read TGTGCCAGCAGTTTATATCAGGGTTGGGACAATGAGCAGTTCTTC.

This rearrangement joins TRBV7-9 to TRBJ2-1; 8 bases align to TRBD1. The V segment lost 5 bases and the J segment 0 bases; nucleotides outside the gene matches: 15. Germline CDR1 reads SEHNR; CDR2 reads FQNEAQ (reference sequence). The CDR3 contains 19 residues. CDR3 DNA sequence: TGTGCCAGCAGCCTCGGGACAGGCGGATTCCTTAGCTCCTACAATGAGCAGTTCTTC. Translating gives CASSLGTGGFLSSYNEQFF.

The chain combines TRBV5-6 with TRBJ1-2, with D unresolved. The CDR3 has 13 amino acids. In germline, CDR1 is SGHDT, CDR2 YYEEEE. V was trimmed by 5 bases and J by 3 bases, leaving 11 bases between them. The CDR3 nucleotides are TGTGCCAGCAGTGCTGCAGTGGACTATGGCTACACCTTC. This translates into CASSAAVDYGYTF. Full variable domain (outside the CDR3, taken from reference TRBV5-6 and TRBJ1-2): DAGVTQSPTHLIKTRGQQVTLRCSPKSGHDTVSWYQQALGQGPQFIFQYYEEEERQRGNFPDRFSGHQFPNYSSELNVNALLLGDSALYLCASSAAVDYGYTFGSGTRLTVV.

Turning to this clonotype: With a much larger clone just one base away, this may be a read error. This sequence joins TRBV5-1 and TRBJ1-5; D not resolved. The V gene lost 4 bases and the J gene lost 3 bases, with 17 bases spanning the gap. This CDR3 contains 16 residues. The germline gives CDR1 SGHRS, CDR2 YFSETQ. CDR3 in DNA: TGCGCCAGCAGCCACGTGCTCGCCAAGTCCAATCAGCCCCAGCATTTT. Translation gives CASSHVLAKSNQPQHF.

In its sample, this clonotype was seen a few times. V and J are TRBV11-2 and TRBJ2-2; a weak D match, TRBD1 (6 bases). Trimming shortened V by 5 bases and J by 8 bases, and 24 bases separated the two germline ends. Germline values: CDR1 SGHAT, CDR2 FQNNGV. The CDR3 spans 17 residues. The CDR3 DNA sequence: TGTGCCAGCAGCCGAAAGTGGGACACAACCCGAACAGGGGAGCTGTTTTTT. Protein sequence: CASSRKWDTTRTGELFF.

Many counts were recorded for this clonotype. The chain carries TRBV3-1 and TRBJ2-7; possibly TRBD1 or TRBD2 for D (5 bases each). The germline V gene encodes CDR1 LGHDT and CDR2 YNNKEL (reference sequence). Trimming removed 5 bases at V and 3 bases at J, with 17 bases between. This CDR3 is 15 amino acids long. In DNA form, the CDR3 reads TGTGCCAGCAGCTATCCGGGACGCAAGGACTACGAGCAGTACTTC. Protein: CASSYPGRKDYEQYF.

This clonotype was detected many times. The chain uses TRBV3-1 and TRBJ1-5; 7 bases fit TRBD1. The V and J ends lost 1 base and 4 bases, in that order; junction bases with no gene match: 1. Germline CDR1 reads LGHDT; CDR2 reads YNNKEL (reference sequence). The CDR3 contains 14 residues. CDR3 loop: CASSQGRGNQPQHF. In DNA form, the CDR3 reads TGTGCCAGCAGCCAAGGCAGGGGGAATCAGCCCCAGCATTTT.

This clonotype was observed a few times. CDR3 bases: TGTGCCAGCAGGCCCTCCACTAGTCTTGCCAAAAACATTCAGTACTTC. Translating it yields CASRPSTSLAKNIQYF. The chain couples TRBV28 to TRBJ2-4; maybe TRBD2 (5 bases). The CDR3 sequence is 16 residues long. The germline V gene encodes CDR1 MDHEN and CDR2 SYDVKM. Trimming took off 6 bases at V and 1 base at J, with 16 bases between the two ends.

This clonotype turned up a few times. The chain combines TRBV29-1 with TRBJ2-7; D is possibly TRBD2 (7 bases). The CDR3 has 11 residues. Per the germline V gene, CDR1 is SQVTM and CDR2 is ANQGSEA. Trimming removed 6 bases from V and 7 bases from J, with 13 bases in between. The CDR3 bases are TGCAGCGTGACGGGGGGCAGGGAGCAGTACTTC. It specifies CSVTGGREQYF.

The gene calls are TRBV6-5 and TRBJ2-1; tentatively, D is TRBD1 (6 bases). V was shortened by 1 base and J by 4 bases, with 11 bases between the two germline ends. Per the germline V gene, CDR1 is MNHEY and CDR2 is SVGAGI. The length of the CDR3 is 15 residues. The CDR3 loop is CASSYWKDSYNEQFF. DNA of the CDR3: TGTGCCAGCAGTTACTGGAAGGACAGTTACAATGAGCAGTTCTTC.

This clonotype was picked up many times. The chain joins TRBV28 to TRBJ2-5; tentative D call: TRBD2 (5 bases). This CDR3 has 13 residues. Trimming shortened V by 3 bases and J by 5 bases, and 10 bases separated the two germline ends. Germline CDR1 is MDHEN and CDR2 is SYDVKM. The CDR3 bases are TGTGCCAGCAGTTTCCGAGGGTGGGAGACCCAGTACTTC. Protein: CASSFRGWETQYF.

The sample holds many counts of this clonotype. This sequence joins TRBV24-1 and TRBJ2-3; tentative D call: TRBD2 (6 bases). The CDR3 length is 13 residues. Germline CDR1 reads KGHDR; CDR2 reads SFDVKD. Between the trimmed V and J ends, which lost 9 bases and 2 bases, there was a span of 11 bases. The CDR3 region is CATSGDPTDTQYF. The CDR3 DNA is TGTGCCACCTCGGGAGACCCCACAGATACGCAGTATTTT.

This clonotype was counted a single time. A read error may explain this, as a much larger clone is one base away. This CDR3 is CASSQGPNYGYTF. CDR3 coding DNA: TGTGCCAGCAGCCAAGGGCCGAACTATGGCTACACCTTC. The chain uses TRBV4-2 and TRBJ1-2, with D unclear. The CDR3 totals 13 residues. Germline V gives CDR1 LGHNA, CDR2 YNFKEQ. V was shortened by 1 base and J by 2 bases, with 5 bases between the two germline ends.

V and J are TRBV15 and TRBJ2-1, with 9 bases identical to TRBD1. This CDR3 comprises 15 residues. Germline CDR1 LNHNV, CDR2 YYDKDF (reference sequence). The V gene end was trimmed by 2 bases and the J gene end by 5 bases; junction bases not matched to a gene: 4. The CDR3 spells CATSRTGQGDNEQFF. Written as DNA, the CDR3 is TGTGCCACCAGCAGAACGGGACAGGGCGACAATGAGCAGTTCTTC.

Ten or more counts support this clonotype. This rearrangement joins TRBV5-5 to TRBJ2-5, with 8 positions matching TRBD1. This CDR3 contains 14 residues. The V segment lost 4 bases and the J segment 4 bases; nucleotides outside the gene matches: 6. The germline CDR1 and CDR2 sequences are SGHKS and YYEKEE (reference sequence). The CDR3 protein is CASSPTGVVETQYF. The CDR3 DNA reads as TGTGCCAGCAGCCCGACAGGGGTGGTAGAGACCCAGTACTTC.

V is TRBV24-1 and J is TRBJ2-2; tentative D call: TRBD1 (6 bases). Germline values: CDR1 KGHDR, CDR2 SFDVKD. This CDR3 has 16 residues. V was pared by 3 bases and J by 0 bases, with 10 bases between. The CDR3 region has the DNA TGTGCCACCAGTGATAGACAGGAGACGAACACCGGGGAGCTGTTTTTT. Amino acid sequence: CATSDRQETNTGELFF.

This clonotype has a count of ten or more. This sequence joins TRBV28 and TRBJ2-7, with TRBD2 matching 16 bases. Per the germline V gene, CDR1 is MDHEN and CDR2 is SYDVKM. This CDR3 region has 15 residues. Trimming cost V 5 bases and J 5 bases; bases outside gene matches: 3. This CDR3 is CASSAGLAGGNEQYF. The CDR3 region has the DNA TGTGCCAGCAGTGCGGGACTAGCGGGAGGGAACGAGCAGTACTTC.